This T cell receptor beta chain was profiled in a study of blood T cells in healthy people across ages. Through a sample-barcoded 5' primer and a J-beta primer mix, a second PCR was run for about 6 to 11 cycles. Each CDR3 protein is one row after TCRdb ran MiXCR on the 5' RACE reads. Here the sample spans around 280,000 distinct CDR3 sequences, 25% to 30% being singletons. Germline V lookup: CDR1 MNHNY, CDR2 SVGAGI (reference sequence). V was trimmed by 0 bases and J by 4 bases, leaving 9 bases between them. The CDR3 has 15 amino acids. Many counts were recorded for this clonotype. This sequence joins TRBV6-6 and TRBJ1-4, with a possible D match to TRBD1 (5 bases). The material sequenced was blood. This receptor was identified in a woman aged 70-85 years in good health. CDR3 residues: CASSYSAGINEKLFF. CDR3 in DNA: TGTGCCAGCAGTTACTCGGCAGGGATTAATGAAAAACTGTTTTTT.